These T cell receptor beta chains were read from a single sample in a study of blood T cell repertoires in COVID-19. Profiling relied on immunoSEQ multiplex PCR, and the TCRdb table lists in-frame clones only, not all of them. This table holds some 150,000 clones, 84% found once. Sample: peripheral blood. The receptors come from a woman aged 50 to 60 with acute or convalescent COVID-19. Each CDR3 is given with its conserved first and last residue. A D gene is named only where the DNA matches it firmly. Where a row states a size, it is once, few, many or the class of an expanded clone; other rows omit it.

cdr3_length j_call clone_size v_call d_call cdr3_aa cdr3_nt
11 TRBJ2-7 . TRBV20-1 . CSASLGYEQYF TGCAGTGCTAGCCTCGGGTACGAGCAGTACTTC
15 TRBJ1-6 few TRBV7-3 TRBD1 CASSLKTGGASPLHF TGTGCCAGCAGCTTAAAGACAGGGGGTGCTTCACCCCTCCACTTT
14 TRBJ1-5 . TRBV10-3 TRBD1 CAISEQAGGQPQHF TGTGCCATCAGTGAGCAAGCAGGGGGTCAGCCCCAGCATTTT
14 TRBJ2-7 . TRBV2 TRBD2 CASSEALPAGEQYF TGTGCCAGCAGTGAAGCGTTACCAGCGGGGGAGCAGTACTTC
17 TRBJ2-1 . TRBV19 TRBD2 CASSIGGLAGILLEQFF TGTGCCAGTAGTATAGGGGGACTAGCGGGCATTTTACTTGAGCAGTTCTTC
18 TRBJ1-3 . TRBV5-1 . CASSLYHGGGLSGNTIYF TGCGCCAGCAGCTTGTACCATGGCGGGGGCCTCTCTGGAAACACCATATATTTT
14 TRBJ1-1 . TRBV6-5 . CASSYGGWSTEAFF TGTGCCAGCAGTTACGGGGGCTGGAGCACTGAAGCTTTCTTT
15 TRBJ2-3 . TRBV7-3 TRBD2 CASSLRLAGTDTQYF TGTGCCAGCAGCTTACGGCTAGCGGGCACAGATACGCAGTATTTT
14 TRBJ1-1 . TRBV5-6 . CASSLGTANTEAFF TGTGCCAGCAGCTTGGGGACAGCGAACACTGAAGCTTTCTTT
16 TRBJ2-2 . TRBV27 TRBD2 CASSRTSGANTGELFF TGTGCCAGCAGTCGGACTAGCGGCGCGAACACCGGGGAGCTGTTTTTT
13 TRBJ2-6 once TRBV27 . CASSLGGANVLTF TGTGCCAGCAGTTTGGGCGGGGCCAACGTCCTGACTTTC
15 TRBJ1-6 . TRBV7-9 TRBD1 CASSRQGSGNSPLHF TGTGCCAGCAGTCGACAGGGTTCTGGGAATTCACCCCTCCACTTT
16 TRBJ2-1 . TRBV7-2 TRBD1 CASSSLGTGVSNEQFF TGTGCCAGCAGCTCGTTAGGGACAGGGGTATCGAATGAGCAGTTCTTC
14 TRBJ2-7 . TRBV5-4 TRBD2 CASSFTSGSYEQYF TGTGCCAGCAGCTTTACTAGCGGGTCCTACGAGCAGTACTTC
16 TRBJ2-7 . TRBV12-5 . CASGLVLGQGHYEQYF TGTGCTAGTGGTTTGGTACTGGGGCAGGGGCACTACGAGCAGTACTTC